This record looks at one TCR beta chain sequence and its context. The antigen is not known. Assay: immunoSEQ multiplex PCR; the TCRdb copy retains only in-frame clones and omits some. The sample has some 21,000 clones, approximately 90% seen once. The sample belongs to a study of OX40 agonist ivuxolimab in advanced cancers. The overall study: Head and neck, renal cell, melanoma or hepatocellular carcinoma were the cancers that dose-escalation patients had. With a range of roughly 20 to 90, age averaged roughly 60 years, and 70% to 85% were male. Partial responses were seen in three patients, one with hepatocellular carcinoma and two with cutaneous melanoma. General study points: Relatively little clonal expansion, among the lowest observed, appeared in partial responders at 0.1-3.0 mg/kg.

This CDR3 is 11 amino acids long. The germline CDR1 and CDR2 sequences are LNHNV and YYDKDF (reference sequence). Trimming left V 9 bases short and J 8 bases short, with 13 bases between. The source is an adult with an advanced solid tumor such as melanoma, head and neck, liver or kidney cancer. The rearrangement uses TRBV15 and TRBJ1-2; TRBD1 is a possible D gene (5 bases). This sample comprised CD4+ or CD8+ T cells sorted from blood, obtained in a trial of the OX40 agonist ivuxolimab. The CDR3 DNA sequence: TGTGCCACAAGGGACTTTGTAGGCTACACCTTC. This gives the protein CATRDFVGYTF.